This is a list of T cell receptor beta chains from one sample in a study of T cells in Graves' hyperthyroidism and ophthalmopathy. One entry per CDR3 protein results from TCRdb running MiXCR on the multiplex PCR reads. The sample records almost 600,000 distinct CDR3 sequences, about half being singletons. The sequenced material came from peripheral blood or thyroid tissue (not recorded which). The receptors shown here come from a young woman with Graves' hyperthyroidism. The CDR3 runs from the conserved cysteine through the conserved F or W. D genes are given only for firm matches. Rows give clone size only sometimes, using once, few, many, or a class for an expanded clone.

d_gene	v_gene	abundance	j_gene	CDR3aa	CDR3nt
TRBD1	TRBV20-1	-	TRBJ1-6	CSAKTDRGHSPLHF	TGCAGTGCAAAGACGGACAGGGGGCATTCACCCCTCCACTTT
TRBD2	TRBV12-3/TRBV12-4	-	TRBJ2-3	CASGDSGRAADTQYF	TGTGCCAGCGGTGATAGCGGGAGGGCCGCAGATACGCAGTATTTT
TRBD1	TRBV15	once	TRBJ2-7	CATSRGQGAREQYF	TGTGCCACCAGCAGAGGACAGGGGGCTCGGGAGCAGTACTTC
-	TRBV11-3	many	TRBJ1-1	CASSLLGVAEEAFF	TGTGCCAGCAGCTTGCTTGGGGTCGCGGAGGAAGCTTTCTTT
-	TRBV6-5	many	TRBJ1-2	CASSETSGNYGYTF	TGTGCCAGCAGCGAGACTAGCGGGAACTATGGCTACACCTTC
-	TRBV7-3	-	TRBJ1-5	CASSTWTADNQPQHF	TGTGCCAGCAGCACTTGGACAGCCGACAATCAGCCCCAGCATTTT
-	TRBV13	many	TRBJ2-6	CASSASLAGANVLTF	TGTGCCAGCTCTGCGTCTTTAGCTGGGGCCAACGTCCTGACTTTC
-	TRBV6-5	-	TRBJ1-5	CASSRSQGYSNQPQHF	TGTGCCAGCAGCCGATCCCAGGGCTATAGCAATCAGCCCCAGCATTTT
TRBD2	TRBV12-3/TRBV12-4	once	TRBJ2-3	CASSASGVDTDTQYF	TGTGCCAGCAGTGCTAGCGGGGTTGACACAGATACGCAGTATTTT
-	TRBV7-9	many	TRBJ1-4	CASSSIGGGGLFF	TGTGCCAGCAGCTCAATCGGGGGGGGAGGACTGTTTTTT
-	TRBV7-9	many	TRBJ1-4	CAVDDIRNEKLFF	TGTGCCGTGGATGACATCCGTAATGAAAAACTGTTTTTT
-	TRBV11-2	many	TRBJ2-5	CASSYIEGPQETQYF	TGTGCCAGCAGCTACATTGAAGGCCCTCAAGAGACCCAGTACTTC
TRBD1	TRBV5-5	once	TRBJ1-2	CASSPGTGVFGYGYTF	TGTGCCAGCAGCCCTGGGACAGGGGTCTTCGGTTATGGCTACACCTTC
-	TRBV7-9	few	TRBJ1-1	CASSLAFRPSMNTEAFF	TGTGCCAGCAGCTTAGCATTCCGACCTTCTATGAACACTGAAGCTTTCTTT
TRBD1	TRBV7-8	many	TRBJ2-6	CASSLPRGTGAGANVLTF	TGTGCCAGCAGCCTACCGCGAGGGACAGGGGCCGGGGCCAACGTCCTGACTTTC
TRBD1	TRBV29-1	many	TRBJ2-2	CSVVSDRGDYGELFF	TGCAGCGTTGTATCGGACAGGGGAGATTACGGGGAGCTGTTTTTT
-	TRBV20-1	-	TRBJ2-7	CSATTGTGLYEQYF	TGCAGTGCTACAACCGGGACGGGACTCTACGAGCAGTACTTC
-	TRBV7-2	many	TRBJ1-2	CASSPSRADGYTF	TGTGCCAGCAGCCCCTCGCGGGCGGACGGCTACACCTTC
-	TRBV19	many	TRBJ1-1	CASRAGATGPEAFF	TGTGCCAGTAGGGCGGGGGCGACAGGCCCTGAAGCTTTCTTT
TRBD2	TRBV10-3	-	TRBJ2-1	CAISRGTSGCYEQFF	TGTGCCATCAGCCGAGGGACTAGCGGGTGTTATGAGCAGTTCTTC
-	TRBV5-5	-	TRBJ2-7	CASSLATGVLSYEQYF	TGTGCCAGCAGCTTGGCCACGGGGGTTCTCTCCTACGAGCAGTACTTC
-	TRBV5-4	many	TRBJ2-2	CASSLAAGSGELFF	TGTGCCAGCAGCTTGGCGGCAGGGTCCGGGGAGCTGTTTTTT
-	TRBV5-1	many	TRBJ1-4	CASSSGRLEEKLFF	TGCGCCAGCAGCTCGGGACGCCTGGAGGAAAAACTGTTTTTT
TRBD1	TRBV12-3/TRBV12-4	-	TRBJ2-2	CAGTGGTGELFF	TGTGCCGGGACAGGGGGCACCGGGGAGCTGTTTTTT
-	TRBV15	once	TRBJ2-6	CATSREGSGANVLTF	TGTGCCACCAGCAGAGAAGGGTCGGGGGCCAACGTCCTGACTTTC
-	TRBV27	few	TRBJ2-7	CASSTGLSNYEQYF	TGTGCCAGCAGTACGGGACTTTCCAACTACGAGCAGTACTTC
-	TRBV7-9	many	TRBJ2-5	CASSKQGGKTQYF	TGTGCCAGCAGTAAGCAGGGCGGAAAGACCCAGTACTTC
TRBD2	TRBV7-3	many	TRBJ2-2	CASSLTPVQTSGNTGELFF	TGTGCCAGCAGCTTAACCCCGGTCCAGACTAGCGGGAACACCGGGGAGCTGTTTTTT
TRBD1	TRBV11-1	-	TRBJ2-7	CASPAPGQAYEQYF	TGTGCCAGCCCCGCCCCGGGACAGGCCTACGAGCAGTACTTC
-	TRBV7-8	many	TRBJ1-2	CASSLRGANYGYTF	TGTGCCAGCAGCTTAAGGGGAGCTAACTATGGCTACACCTTC
-	TRBV29-1	few	TRBJ2-7	CSVAIGMGEQYF	TGCAGCGTTGCCATAGGTATGGGCGAGCAGTACTTC
-	TRBV11-3	many	TRBJ1-1	CASSQEVTEAFF	TGTGCCAGCAGTCAGGAAGTCACTGAAGCTTTCTTT
TRBD1	TRBV11-2	-	TRBJ2-7	CASSLGTGDHNEQYF	TGTGCCAGCAGCTTAGGGACAGGGGACCACAATGAGCAGTACTTC
-	TRBV4-1	many	TRBJ2-7	CASSQVGSSYEQYF	TGCGCCAGCAGCCAAGTAGGGAGCTCCTACGAGCAGTACTTC
-	TRBV29-1	-	TRBJ2-2	CSVERGSGELIF	TGCAGCGTTGAGCGGGGATCCGGGGAGCTGATTTTT
-	TRBV4-1	many	TRBJ1-1	CASSHYLSGGNTEAFF	TGTGCCAGCAGCCATTATCTCTCCGGCGGGAACACTGAAGCTTTCTTT
-	TRBV10-3	-	TRBJ1-2	CATQGGTDYGYTF	TGTGCCACACAGGGAGGGACTGACTATGGCTACACCTTC
TRBD1	TRBV5-4	-	TRBJ1-6	CASSYSARTGEWDSPLHF	TGTGCCAGCAGCTACTCCGCACGGACAGGGGAGTGGGACTCACCCCTCCACTTT
-	TRBV4-1	many	TRBJ1-1	CASSQVSGLLNTEAFF	TGCGCCAGCAGCCAAGTCTCGGGGTTATTGAACACTGAAGCTTTCTTT
TRBD1	TRBV7-3	many	TRBJ1-6	CASSLDREGSPLHF	TGTGCCAGCAGCTTAGACAGGGAAGGTTCACCCCTCCACTTT
TRBD2	TRBV7-7	-	TRBJ2-5	CARDLAGGGQETQYF	TGTGCTAGAGATCTGGCGGGAGGGGGACAAGAGACCCAGTACTTC
TRBD1	TRBV20-1	many	TRBJ1-1	CSARQGGPNTEAFF	TGCAGTGCACGACAGGGGGGCCCGAACACTGAAGCTTTCTTT
-	TRBV25-1	few	TRBJ2-7	CASASSYEQYF	TGTGCTAGCGCTTCCTCCTACGAGCAGTACTTC
-	TRBV19	many	TRBJ2-7	CASRERNSYEQYF	TGTGCCAGTAGAGAGCGGAACTCCTACGAGCAGTACTTC
-	TRBV28	-	TRBJ2-6	CASSPMIGSYTSGANVLTF	TGTGCCAGCAGTCCGATGATCGGCAGCTACACCTCTGGGGCCAACGTCCTGACTTTC
-	TRBV2	-	TRBJ1-5	CASRGINQPQHF	TGTGCCAGCAGAGGTATAAATCAGCCCCAGCATTTT
-	TRBV2	-	TRBJ1-5	CASSEPGEAQHF	TGTGCCAGCAGTGAACCGGGTGAGGCCCAGCATTTT
TRBD1	TRBV19	-	TRBJ2-5	CASSITGGVETQYF	TGTGCCAGTAGTATAACAGGGGGAGTGGAGACCCAGTACTTC
TRBD1	TRBV29-1	many	TRBJ2-7	CSVEADRAMGEQYF	TGCAGCGTTGAAGCTGACAGGGCTATGGGGGAGCAGTACTTC